The source of this T cell receptor beta chain is a study of blood T cells in healthy people across ages. Study-level information: With template switching, about one barcoded beta molecule was captured per two T cells.

PCR was performed a second time for roughly 7 to 12 cycles using a sample-barcoded 5' primer and a J-beta primer mix. TCRdb re-analysed the 5' RACE reads in MiXCR, keeping a single row per CDR3 protein. The top ten clones hold more than 20% of a sample with roughly 790,000 distinct CDR3 sequences, 43% of them seen once. The V gene end was trimmed by 8 bases and the J gene end by 3 bases; junction bases not matched to a gene: 14. Germline V gene lookup returns CDR1 SEHNR and CDR2 FQNEAQ (reference sequence). This CDR3 comprises 17 residues. Comment on this clonotype: Its antigen remains unidentified.

Study conclusions and caveats: Per-million-T-cell TCR beta diversity fell roughly linearly with age.

Sequenced sample: blood. The TCR originated in a woman aged 55 to 70 in good health. The chain links TRBV7-9 to TRBJ2-1, with 9 bases fitting TRBD2. In DNA, the CDR3 is TGTGCCAGCGCCCCCGTAGCGGGGGACTCTTTCTACAATGAGCAGTTCTTC. This codes for CASAPVAGDSFYNEQFF.